This T cell receptor (beta chain) was identified during a study of cytomegalovirus exposure and HLA in healthy donors. Study conclusions and caveats: Association of a missense DCLRE1C variant with TCR beta V- and J-gene trimming was reported in a later analysis.

Points on this clone: Its antigen is still unknown.

V lost 6 bases, J lost 4 bases, and 16 bases lay in between. CDR1 is LNHDA, CDR2 SQIVND, per germline (reference sequence). The CDR3 has 15 amino acids. The PCR contained 60 Vbeta and 13 Jbeta primers. Using immunoSEQ multiplex PCR, the repertoire was profiled, and TCRdb retains in-frame clones only, with some absent. In the table there are approximately 200,000 clones, 60% to 80% of which are singletons. The sequence was obtained from a young man in good health and CMV-seronegative. The sequenced sample consisted of PBMCs. The genes are TRBV19 and TRBJ2-4; TRBD1 might be the D (6 bases). The CDR3 DNA follows: TGTGCCAGTAGAAGCCCGGGACAACCTAAAAACATTCAGTACTTC. Translated, it gives CASRSPGQPKNIQYF.